This is a list of T cell receptor beta chains from one sample in a study of T-cell reconstitution after alpha-beta-depleted transplantation in children. TCRdb ran MiXCR on the PCR reads and lists one entry per CDR3 protein. The data contain hundreds of thousands of distinct CDR3 sequences, 10% to 15% of them seen just once; the ten biggest clones take up 2.2%. The material sequenced was PBMCs, mostly from graft donor cells, taken 360 days after TCRalphabeta/CD19-depleted stem cell transplant. Receptors originate from a male patient between 5 and 17 years old who had a stem cell transplant for acute myeloid leukemia, so the T cells may come from the graft donor. CDR3s include the opening cysteine and the closing phenylalanine or tryptophan. A D gene is named only where the DNA matches it firmly. Clone size is stated in some rows and not others, as once, few, many or a class when expanded.

clone size,D gene,J gene,V gene,CDR3 length,CDR3 DNA,CDR3 protein
few,TRBD2,TRBJ2-7,TRBV28,16,TGTGCCAGCCGCAAGGCAACTAGCGGGCCCTCCTACGAGCAGTACTTC,CASRKATSGPSYEQYF
-,TRBD1,TRBJ2-7,TRBV30,13,TGTGCCTGGAGTCGGGACAGGGGCTACGAGCAGTACTTC,CAWSRDRGYEQYF
few,TRBD2,TRBJ2-1,TRBV20-1,15,TGCAGTGCTAGTACCCTAGCGGGGGTATTCAATGAGCAGTTCTTC,CSASTLAGVFNEQFF
few,-,TRBJ1-2,TRBV20-1,11,TGCAGTGTTGTGAATTCGGGCGGCTACACCTTC,CSVVNSGGYTF
many,-,TRBJ2-2,TRBV20-1,18,TGCAGTGCTAGAGGGGGACGCGGCCTCCTGAAGACCCGAGAGGAGCTGTTTTTT,CSARGGRGLLKTREELFF
-,-,TRBJ1-2,TRBV6-5,14,TGTGCCAGCAGTTACTCTGGGACGTACTATGGCTACACCTTC,CASSYSGTYYGYTF
-,-,TRBJ2-6,TRBV12-3/TRBV12-4,16,TGTGCCAGCCGCCTCTGGGGGAGCTCTGGGGCCAACGTCCTGACTTTC,CASRLWGSSGANVLTF
few,TRBD1,TRBJ2-1,TRBV28,15,TGTGCCAGCGGGACAGGGGCTTTCTCCTACAATGAGCAGTTCTTC,CASGTGAFSYNEQFF
few,-,TRBJ2-1,TRBV28,13,TGTGCCAGCGGGTCGGAGGTCAACAATGAGCAGTTCTTC,CASGSEVNNEQFF
many,-,TRBJ1-1,TRBV6-2/TRBV6-3,14,TGTGCCAGCAGTTACGGCGGGGGTCGCACTGAAGCTTTCTTT,CASSYGGGRTEAFF
few,-,TRBJ2-7,TRBV28,12,TGTGCCAGCAGTCCTGTGAGGGAGATTAAGTACTTC,CASSPVREIKYF
-,TRBD1,TRBJ2-1,TRBV11-2,16,TGTGCCAGCAGTACCCCACGGGACAGGAGATACAATGAGCAGTTCTTC,CASSTPRDRRYNEQFF
-,-,TRBJ2-1,TRBV11-3,17,TGTGCCAGCAGCTTAGGTCCCGGGACACGGGCCTACAATGAGCAGTTCTTC,CASSLGPGTRAYNEQFF
-,-,TRBJ1-5,TRBV5-8,15,TGTGCCAGCAGCGGGGGACAAGGGAGAGGTCAGCCCCAGCATTTT,CASSGGQGRGQPQHF
few,-,TRBJ2-3,TRBV12-1,14,TGTGCCAGCAGCCCCGCACTCCCCACAGATACGCAGTATTTT,CASSPALPTDTQYF
-,-,TRBJ2-3,TRBV6-2/TRBV6-3,12,TGTGCCAGCAGTTACGGGGCGGGTACGCAGTATTTT,CASSYGAGTQYF
few,-,TRBJ1-1,TRBV27,18,TGTGCCAGCAGTTTTCTGACTCATCAGGTCATGGGGGACACTGAAGCTTTCTTT,CASSFLTHQVMGDTEAFF
few,TRBD1,TRBJ1-5,TRBV6-8,15,TGTGCCAGCAGGGAACAGGGGGCGGCCCATCAGCCCCAGCATTTT,CASREQGAAHQPQHF
many,TRBD1,TRBJ1-1,TRBV29-1,12,TGCAGCGTTGGACAGGGGGGGTCTGAAGCTTTCTTT,CSVGQGGSEAFF
many,TRBD1,TRBJ2-7,TRBV29-1,13,TGCAGCGTTGATGGGACAGACAGCTACGAGCAGTACTTC,CSVDGTDSYEQYF
few,-,TRBJ2-1,TRBV6-6,12,TGTGCCAGCAGTCAGCCAAGCCTCGGGCAGTTCTTC,CASSQPSLGQFF
many,-,TRBJ2-5,TRBV6-2/TRBV6-3,14,TGTGCCAGCAGTGAGACATTCACCGGGGAGACCCAGTACTTC,CASSETFTGETQYF
few,-,TRBJ2-7,TRBV28,14,TGTGCCAGCAGTTTGATTAGCTTCGCCTACGAGCAGTACTTC,CASSLISFAYEQYF
-,TRBD2,TRBJ2-2,TRBV9,16,TGTGCCAGCAGCGCGACTAGCGGGAGTACCACCGGGGAGCTGTTTTTT,CASSATSGSTTGELFF
many,-,TRBJ2-7,TRBV12-3/TRBV12-4,17,TGTGCCAGCAGTTTAAGGGCTGGGACACCGAGCTCCTACGAGCAGTACTTC,CASSLRAGTPSSYEQYF
few,TRBD2,TRBJ2-7,TRBV6-2/TRBV6-3,14,TGTGCCAGCAGTTACCTCCTGACTAGCGCCGAGCAGTACTTC,CASSYLLTSAEQYF
-,TRBD1,TRBJ2-6,TRBV9,18,TGTGCCAGCAGCGTAGGCGGACAGGGAACGGCCGGGGCCAACGTCCTGACTTTC,CASSVGGQGTAGANVLTF
few,TRBD2,TRBJ2-3,TRBV7-9,15,TGTGCCAGCAGGGGACTAGCGCCCACCCCAGATACGCAGTATTTT,CASRGLAPTPDTQYF
few,-,TRBJ1-1,TRBV12-3/TRBV12-4,14,TGTGCCAGCAGGCCAGCCAGCAGTGGGACTGAAGCTTTCTTT,CASRPASSGTEAFF
-,TRBD1,TRBJ2-1,TRBV24-1,16,TGTGCCACCAGTGATCCCGGGACAGGGGGCCGGAATGAGCAGTTCTTC,CATSDPGTGGRNEQFF
few,-,TRBJ1-6,TRBV20-1,13,TGCAGTGCTAGAAGGGCCTTGTCCCAACCCCTCCACTTT,CSARRALSQPLHF
-,TRBD2,TRBJ2-1,TRBV12-3/TRBV12-4,14,TGTGCCAGCAGTTTAGTCCTAGCGGGTGGTGAGCAGTTCTTC,CASSLVLAGGEQFF
-,TRBD1,TRBJ2-5,TRBV6-5,18,TGTGCCAGCAGTTTCATTTCAGCCGGGACAGGGAATAGGGAGACCCAGTACTTC,CASSFISAGTGNRETQYF
many,-,TRBJ2-5,TRBV29-1,14,TGCAGCGTTGCCCTACAACGCCCAGACGAGACCCAGTACTTC,CSVALQRPDETQYF
-,TRBD2,TRBJ2-2,TRBV9,18,TGTGCCAGCAGGAGGACTAGCGGCCCAGAACCCAACACCGGGGAGCTGTTTTTT,CASRRTSGPEPNTGELFF
-,TRBD2,TRBJ2-1,TRBV20-1,15,TGCAGTGCTCGGACTAGCGGGAGGGCCCTCAATGAGCAGTTCTTC,CSARTSGRALNEQFF
many,-,TRBJ2-3,TRBV4-2,16,TGTGCCAGCAGCCGGGGGGGGGCCCTCACGGCAGATACGCAGTATTTT,CASSRGGALTADTQYF
many,TRBD2,TRBJ2-7,TRBV3-1,14,TGTGCCAGCAGCCCCGGGACTAGCGTATACGAGCAGTACTTC,CASSPGTSVYEQYF
-,-,TRBJ1-2,TRBV6-6,13,TGTGCCAGCAGTCCCCGACAGGTCCATGGCTACACCTTC,CASSPRQVHGYTF
-,TRBD2,TRBJ2-2,TRBV10-3,15,TGTGCCATCAGTGGTCTAGCGGGAGTAACCGGGGAGCTGTTTTTT,CAISGLAGVTGELFF
-,TRBD2,TRBJ2-5,TRBV10-2,13,TGCGCCAGCAGGACTAGCGGGAGCCAGACCCAGTACTTC,CASRTSGSQTQYF
many,-,TRBJ2-5,TRBV5-1,13,TGCGCCAGCAGCTCTCTCTACCAAGAGACCCAGTACTTC,CASSSLYQETQYF
once,-,TRBJ2-5,TRBV7-6,15,TGTGCCAGCAGCTTAGACAACACGGCACGGGGGACCCAGTACTTC,CASSLDNTARGTQYF
few,-,TRBJ1-5,TRBV12-3/TRBV12-4,14,TGTGCCAGCAGCTTCTACACTTTCAGTCAGCCCCAGCATTTT,CASSFYTFSQPQHF
many,-,TRBJ2-7,TRBV7-2,16,TGTGCCAGCAGCTTAGTTATTAGCCTTACGAACTACGAGCAGTACTTC,CASSLVISLTNYEQYF
few,-,TRBJ2-7,TRBV5-6,14,TGTGCCAGCAGCTTTATAGATTTCTCCTACGAGCAGTACTTC,CASSFIDFSYEQYF
many,-,TRBJ2-1,TRBV12-3/TRBV12-4,14,TGTGCCAGCAGTGTCCCTAGCCCGCACGGTGAGCAGTTCTTC,CASSVPSPHGEQFF
many,-,TRBJ1-1,TRBV27,15,TGTGCCAGCAGTTTATCTACAGCCGTGAACACTGAAGCTTTCTTT,CASSLSTAVNTEAFF
many,-,TRBJ2-5,TRBV29-1,16,TGCAGCGTTGGTGGGCGGGACCCGATGTTCCAAGAGACCCAGTACTTC,CSVGGRDPMFQETQYF
many,TRBD2,TRBJ2-3,TRBV7-9,16,TGTGCCAGCAGCTTACTCCTAGCGGGAGAGGGAGATACGCAGTATTTT,CASSLLLAGEGDTQYF
-,-,TRBJ2-1,TRBV20-1,10,TGCAGTGTTCTAGTTAGTGAGCAGTTCTTC,CSVLVSEQFF
-,-,TRBJ2-7,TRBV9,15,TGTGCCAGCAGCGTAGGGGCTCAGGCTCTCTACGAGCAGTACTTC,CASSVGAQALYEQYF
many,TRBD2,TRBJ2-1,TRBV6-2/TRBV6-3,16,TGTGCCAGCCGGACTAGCGGGAGGCAGTCCTACAATGAGCAGTTCTTC,CASRTSGRQSYNEQFF
-,-,TRBJ2-1,TRBV29-1,10,TGCAGCGTTGTGGGTAATGAGCAGTTCTTC,CSVVGNEQFF
-,-,TRBJ1-5,TRBV7-2,13,TGTGCCAGCAGCTTAGAACGTGCTCAGCCCCAGCATTTT,CASSLERAQPQHF
many,TRBD2,TRBJ2-1,TRBV5-1,16,TGCGCCAGCAGCTTGAAGCGGGGGAGCTCCTACAATGAGCAGTTCTTC,CASSLKRGSSYNEQFF
many,-,TRBJ2-1,TRBV19,14,TGTGCCAGTAGTAACGGGGACCGCTACAATGAGCAGTTCTTC,CASSNGDRYNEQFF
many,TRBD2,TRBJ2-2,TRBV28,16,TGTGCCAGCAGTTTCTGGCTAGCGGGGAACACCGGGGAGCTGTTTTTT,CASSFWLAGNTGELFF
many,-,TRBJ2-5,TRBV6-5,12,TGTGCCAGCAGTTCCTCCCGCGGGACCCAGTACTTC,CASSSSRGTQYF